The 32 T cell receptor beta chains in this list originate from one sample, sequenced in a study of cytomegalovirus exposure and HLA in healthy donors. The PCR ran on 60 Vbeta and 13 Jbeta primers. Data came from immunoSEQ multiplex PCR; TCRdb stores just in-frame clones and leaves some out. Its table records 150,000 to 250,000 clones. The material sequenced was PBMCs. The origin of the receptors is a boy aged 5-17 years in good health and CMV-seronegative.

V and J are TRBV27 and TRBJ1-1, with a weak D call TRBD1 (6 bases). CDR1 and CDR2 from the germline V gene are MNHEY and SMNVEV (reference sequence). This CDR3 region has 13 residues. V lost 8 bases, J lost 0 bases, and 10 bases lay in between. CDR3 coding DNA: TGTGCCAGCTACAGGGATATGAACACTGAAGCTTTCTTT. Translation gives CASYRDMNTEAFF.

DNA of the CDR3: TGTGCCAGCAGCTTGGCCCACAGGGTCAATCAGCCCCAGCATTTT. Translating gives CASSLAHRVNQPQHF. The chain employs TRBV28 and TRBJ1-5, with a tentative D call TRBD1 (6 bases). The V end was cut by 6 bases, the J end by 3 bases, with 15 bases between. Germline V gene lookup returns CDR1 MDHEN and CDR2 SYDVKM. The CDR3 loop spans 15 amino acids.

The chain uses TRBV5-4 and TRBJ1-2; D remains ambiguous. The CDR3 totals 16 residues. Looked up from germline, CDR1 is SGHNT and CDR2 is YYREEE (reference sequence). V was clipped by 0 bases and J by 8 bases, with 20 bases between them. The DNA of the CDR3 is TGTGCCAGCAGCTTGGGATCGGCAGCTTCTACGGAGGGCTACACCTTC. This sequence encodes CASSLGSAASTEGYTF.

This chain uses TRBV7-8 with TRBJ1-1, with D perhaps TRBD1 (6 bases). The germline CDR1 and CDR2 sequences are SGHVS and FQNEAQ. There are 13 residues in the CDR3. V lost 2 bases and J 8 bases, leaving 12 bases between the germline ends. The CDR3 DNA is TGTGCCAGCAGCTTAACAGGGACCGGCGAAGCTTTCTTT. It codes for CASSLTGTGEAFF.

This chain links TRBV7-9 with TRBJ2-1, with 11 bases lining up with TRBD2. Trimming at V came to 5 bases and at J to 9 bases, leaving 21 bases not matched to a gene. The CDR3 is made up of 19 amino acids. The germline CDR1 and CDR2 sequences are SEHNR and FQNEAQ (reference sequence). The CDR3 reads CASSPGVAGGPSMSGEQFF. The CDR3 bases are TGTGCCAGCAGCCCCGGGGTAGCGGGGGGGCCAAGTATGTCCGGTGAGCAGTTCTTC.

This chain links TRBV6-1 with TRBJ2-7; 9 positions agree with TRBD1. The V gene end was trimmed by 3 bases and the J gene end by 3 bases; junction bases not matched to a gene: 3. This CDR3 has 14 residues. Per the germline V gene, CDR1 is MNHNS and CDR2 is SASEGT. DNA for the CDR3: TGTGCCAGCAGTGACGGACAGGGGATCTACGAGCAGTACTTC. This sequence encodes CASSDGQGIYEQYF.

The chain recombines TRBV7-9 with TRBJ2-7, with TRBD2 as a possible D gene (6 bases). The ends were cut back, 5 bases at V and 4 bases at J, with 18 bases in the middle. Per the germline V gene, CDR1 is SEHNR and CDR2 is FQNEAQ (reference sequence). The CDR3 has 15 amino acids. CDR3 DNA: TGTGCCAGCAGCCCCTGGGGGGAAGGGCGTTACGAGCAGTACTTC. This codes for CASSPWGEGRYEQYF. Full variable domain (remainder filled in from reference TRBV7-9 and TRBJ2-7): DTGVSQNPRHKITKRGQNVTFRCDPISEHNRLYWYRQTLGQGPEFLTYFQNEAQLEKSRLLSDRFSAERPKGSFSTLEIQRTEQGDSAMYLCASSPWGEGRYEQYFGPGTRLTVT.

This chain uses TRBV25-1 with TRBJ1-1; D not certain. Trimming stripped 8 bases from V and 4 bases from J, with 8 bases between. The CDR3 runs to 11 residues. The germline CDR1 and CDR2 sequences are MGHDK and SYGVNS. CDR3 sequence: CASGWSTEAFF. The DNA of the CDR3 is TGTGCCAGCGGGTGGAGCACTGAAGCTTTCTTT.

The chain couples TRBV6-4 to TRBJ2-2; 7 bases align to TRBD1. The CDR3 length is 14 residues. Germline lookup yields CDR1 MRHNA and CDR2 SNTAGT. J gave up 7 bases and V 6 bases, and 8 bases lay outside the gene matches. For the CDR3, the DNA is TGTGCCAGCAGCGATGGACAGGACCTCGGGGAGCTGTTTTTT. Translation: CASSDGQDLGELFF.

The chain recombines TRBV19 with TRBJ2-1; 10 bases line up with TRBD2. CDR1 and CDR2 from the germline V gene are LNHDA and SQIVND (reference sequence). Trimming at V came to 1 base and at J to 7 bases, leaving 4 bases not matched to a gene. This CDR3 is 15 amino acids long. Here the CDR3 DNA reads TGTGCCAGTAGTATAGGGCTAGCGGGGGTGAATGAGCAGTTCTTC. It is translated as CASSIGLAGVNEQFF.

J is TRBJ2-5 and V is TRBV13; 7 bases align to TRBD1. J was trimmed by 2 bases and V by 4 bases; bases with no gene match: 4. Germline CDR1 PRHDT, CDR2 FYEKMQ (reference sequence). The CDR3 sequence is 14 residues long. The CDR3 DNA reads as TGTGCCAGCAGCTCTGTGGGACAGCAAGAGACCCAGTACTTC. Translation: CASSSVGQQETQYF.

The rearrangement uses TRBV2 and TRBJ2-5; 9 positions match TRBD2. Germline lookup yields CDR1 SNHLY and CDR2 FYNNEI. Trimming at V came to 8 bases and at J to 2 bases, leaving 6 bases not matched to a gene. The CDR3 is made up of 14 amino acids. The DNA of the CDR3 is TGTGCCAGCCTACCGCGGGGGGGGCAAGAGACCCAGTACTTC. Amino acids: CASLPRGGQETQYF.

The V and J genes are TRBV7-2 and TRBJ2-7; 8 bases map to TRBD1. V trimming: 5 bases; J trimming: 6 bases; junction bases outside the gene matches: 9. The V gene's germline CDR1 is SGHTA and CDR2 FQGNSA. This CDR3 is 14 amino acids long. DNA of the CDR3: TGTGCCAGCAGCGGGACAGGACGACGGTTCGAGCAGTACTTC. It codes for CASSGTGRRFEQYF.

The chain employs TRBV28 and TRBJ2-2; 8 bases map to TRBD2. After removal of 7 bases from V and 5 bases from J, the junction contained 3 bases not matched to a gene. Germline CDR1 reads MDHEN; CDR2 reads SYDVKM. The CDR3 extends over 13 amino acids. CDR3 amino acids: CASTGGATGELFF. CDR3 sequence (DNA): TGTGCCAGCACCGGGGGGGCGACCGGGGAGCTGTTTTTT.

The chain carries TRBV27 and TRBJ1-1; TRBD1 matches 8 bases. Germline V gene lookup returns CDR1 MNHEY and CDR2 SMNVEV (reference sequence). Trimming took 4 bases from V and 3 from J; bases not matched to a gene: 16. This CDR3 is built from 18 residues. The CDR3 nucleotides read TGTGCCAGCAGTTCCCCCCTGAAGCAGGGGGCAAGGGACACTGAAGCTTTCTTT. Its protein is CASSSPLKQGARDTEAFF.

The chain joins TRBV7-3 to TRBJ1-1, with D maybe TRBD1 (6 bases). CDR1 SGHTA and CDR2 FQGTGA come from the germline V gene. V was cut by 5 bases and J by 3 bases, with 16 bases left in between. There are 15 residues in the CDR3. The CDR3 DNA follows: TGTGCCAGCAGCCTTACAGGGAATCAGGACACTGAAGCTTTCTTT. It codes for CASSLTGNQDTEAFF.

The chain uses TRBV5-1 and TRBJ1-2; 9 bases are a match to TRBD1. The germline V gene encodes CDR1 SGHRS and CDR2 YFSETQ. The CDR3 length is 16 residues. The V segment lost 5 bases and the J segment 6 bases; nucleotides outside the gene matches: 14. CDR3 sequence: CASRSQTGGLRDGYTF. The CDR3 region has the DNA TGCGCCAGCAGGAGTCAAACAGGGGGCTTACGAGATGGCTACACCTTC. The full variable domain, rest sourced from reference TRBV5-1 and TRBJ1-2, is KAGVTQTPRYLIKTRGQQVTLSCSPISGHRSVSWYQQTPGQGLQFLFEYFSETQRNKGNFPGRFSGRQFSNSRSEMNVSTLELGDSALYLCASRSQTGGLRDGYTFGSGTRLTVV.

The genes are TRBV11-2 and TRBJ1-3; the D gene is possibly TRBD1 (6 bases). V lost 6 bases and J 0 bases, leaving 18 bases between the germline ends. Germline loops: CDR1 SGHAT, CDR2 FQNNGV. This CDR3 region has 17 residues. CDR3 DNA sequence: TGTGCCAGCAGACGGACAGCCAGCCCAAGCTCTGGAAACACCATATATTTT. Protein: CASRRTASPSSGNTIYF.

The rearrangement joins TRBV14 to TRBJ1-5; D is perhaps TRBD1 (6 bases). This CDR3 spans 13 amino acids. V lost 0 bases, J lost 7 bases, and 7 bases lay in between. CDR1 is SGHDN, CDR2 FVKESK, per germline. The CDR3 is CASSQDRGQPQHF. CDR3 bases: TGTGCCAGCAGCCAAGATAGGGGGCAGCCCCAGCATTTT.

This rearrangement joins TRBV11-1 to TRBJ1-2, with TRBD1 identical over 7 bases. The CDR3 runs to 13 residues. Per germline, CDR1 SGHAT and CDR2 FQDESV (reference sequence). J gave up 3 bases and V 8 bases, and 6 bases lay outside the gene matches. The CDR3 spells CASGHRGDYGYTF. The DNA for the CDR3 is TGTGCCAGCGGCCACAGGGGCGACTATGGCTACACCTTC.

The V call is TRBV7-9, the J call TRBJ2-5; TRBD2 matches 8 bases. CDR1 is SEHNR and CDR2 is FQNEAQ in the germline V gene (reference sequence). This CDR3 region has 14 residues. The V and J ends lost 7 bases and 5 bases, in that order; junction bases with no gene match: 9. CDR3 loop: CASNHRTSRETQYF. Here the CDR3 DNA reads TGTGCCAGCAACCACCGGACTAGCAGGGAGACCCAGTACTTC.

J is TRBJ1-1 and V is TRBV6-1, with D possibly TRBD1 on 6 matching bases. V dropped 8 bases and J dropped 2 bases, with 15 bases sitting between them. The CDR3 loop spans 14 amino acids. The germline V gene has CDR1 MNHNS and CDR2 SASEGT. CDR3 protein: CASDQGHINTEAFF. CDR3 nucleotides: TGTGCCAGCGACCAGGGACACATAAACACTGAAGCTTTCTTT.

The rearrangement joins TRBV4-2 to TRBJ1-3; the D gene is possibly TRBD1 (6 bases). The V gene lost 2 bases and the J gene lost 4 bases, with 12 bases spanning the gap. The CDR3 has 15 amino acids. Germline values: CDR1 LGHNA, CDR2 YNFKEQ. CDR3 nucleotide sequence: TGTGCCAGCAGCCAAAAGTTAGGACAGGGAAACACCATATATTTT. Its translation is CASSQKLGQGNTIYF.

The chain uses TRBV28 and TRBJ1-5; weak D call: TRBD1 (6 bases). V lost 6 bases and J 6 bases, leaving 18 bases between the germline ends. Germline lookup yields CDR1 MDHEN and CDR2 SYDVKM. The CDR3 consists of 15 residues. In DNA, the CDR3 is TGTGCCAGCAGCAGGACTCAGGGGTTAGGTCAGCCCCAGCATTTT. Translation: CASSRTQGLGQPQHF.

The gene calls are TRBV6-6 and TRBJ2-5; TRBD1 agrees at 9 bases. Germline V CDR1 and CDR2: MNHNY, SVGAGI (reference sequence). The V and J ends lost 2 bases and 3 bases, in that order; junction bases with no gene match: 4. The CDR3 totals 15 residues. The CDR3 reads CASSYPTGGEETQYF. The CDR3 DNA sequence: TGTGCCAGCAGTTACCCGACAGGGGGAGAAGAGACCCAGTACTTC.

The chain has TRBV18 and TRBJ1-1; D is perhaps TRBD1 (6 bases). The germline gives CDR1 KGHSH, CDR2 LQKENI. Trimming stripped 3 bases from V and 0 bases from J, with 14 bases between. The CDR3 loop spans 16 amino acids. The CDR3 DNA follows: TGTGCCAGCTCACCCATCTGGGGGGGCATGAACACTGAAGCTTTCTTT. Protein product: CASSPIWGGMNTEAFF. Full variable domain (rest looked up from reference TRBV18 and TRBJ1-1): NAGVMQNPRHLVRRRGQEARLRCSPMKGHSHVYWYRQLPEEGLKFMVYLQKENIIDESGMPKERFSAEFPKEGPSILRIQQVVRGDSAAYFCASSPIWGGMNTEAFFGQGTRLTVV.

The chain combines TRBV7-6 with TRBJ2-1; 8 bases align to TRBD1. Germline V gives CDR1 SGHVS, CDR2 FNYEAQ. The length of the CDR3 is 14 residues. V was clipped by 5 bases and J by 7 bases; unmatched bases: 7. This CDR3 reads CASSPRTGRNEQFF. CDR3 DNA: TGTGCCAGCAGCCCCAGGACAGGGAGGAATGAGCAGTTCTTC.

J is TRBJ1-1 and V is TRBV7-8; 7 bases are shared with TRBD1. CDR3 size: 15 residues. The trim removed 5 bases at V and 0 bases at J, leaving 6 bases unmatched. The germline CDR1 and CDR2 sequences are SGHVS and FQNEAQ. The CDR3 protein is CASSIFDRVNTEAFF. The CDR3 nucleotides read TGTGCCAGCAGCATTTTCGACAGGGTGAACACTGAAGCTTTCTTT.

V and J are TRBV30 and TRBJ2-1, with TRBD1 as a possible D gene (5 bases). CDR1 and CDR2 from the germline V gene are GTSNPN and SVGIG (reference sequence). The ends were cut back, 3 bases at V and 4 bases at J, with 13 bases in the middle. CDR3 size: 14 residues. The CDR3 nucleotides read TGTGCCTGGAGGGTGGGGCCCACTTACAATGAGCAGTTCTTC. As protein: CAWRVGPTYNEQFF.

The rearrangement uses TRBV18 and TRBJ1-2; maybe TRBD1 (6 bases). The V and J ends lost 6 bases and 4 bases respectively, with 18 bases between them. The CDR3 length is 15 residues. Germline CDR1 reads KGHSH; CDR2 reads LQKENI. The CDR3 bases are TGTGCCAGCTCCTCCACCCCAGGGGTGTCCTATGGCTACACCTTC. Encoded protein: CASSSTPGVSYGYTF.

The gene calls are TRBV7-3 and TRBJ2-5; the match to TRBD2 covers 10 bases. Germline loops: CDR1 SGHTA, CDR2 FQGTGA. With 8 bases clipped from V and 4 bases from J, the junction kept 13 bases outside the gene matches. The CDR3 runs 16 residues. The chain's CDR3 is CASPRDLAGARETQYF. The CDR3 region has the DNA TGTGCCAGCCCCAGGGACCTAGCGGGGGCCCGAGAGACCCAGTACTTC.

The chain employs TRBV27 and TRBJ2-7; 9 bases are a match to TRBD2. The CDR3 spans 16 residues. With V trimmed by 3 bases and J by 0 bases, 6 bases remained unmatched. CDR1 and CDR2 from the germline V gene are MNHEY and SMNVEV (reference sequence). CDR3 sequence reads: CASSFGRGGGSYEQYF. In DNA, the CDR3 is TGTGCCAGCAGTTTCGGCCGCGGGGGGGGCTCCTACGAGCAGTACTTC.